This T cell receptor (beta chain) is drawn from a study of blood T cell repertoires in COVID-19. The repertoire was sequenced with immunoSEQ multiplex PCR; TCRdb's copy has only in-frame clones and lacks some. Of around 460,000 clones listed, approximately 90% are singletons. This clonotype was obtained from a man aged 18-30 years with COVID-19, enrolled during active disease. Specimen: peripheral blood.

CDR3 residues: CATSRGPAVGTDTQYF. The CDR3 DNA reads TGTGCCACCAGCAGAGGACCAGCGGTGGGCACAGATACGCAGTATTTT. V is TRBV15 and J is TRBJ2-3, with D tentatively TRBD2 (5 bases). There are 16 residues in the CDR3. V lost 1 base and J lost 1, with 12 bases in between. From germline, CDR1 is LNHNV and CDR2 YYDKDF (reference sequence).